The present entry profiles one TCR beta chain with its context. The antigen remains unidentified. This sample is part of a study of blood T cells in healthy people across ages. Study-level points and caveats: PBMCs that were unsorted prevented a conclusive naive versus antigen-experienced comparison.

Trimming cost V 4 bases and J 3 bases; bases outside gene matches: 10. The CDR3 is made up of 16 amino acids. Germline loops: CDR1 SGDLS, CDR2 YYNGEE. A sample-barcoded 5' primer and a J-beta primer mix were used in a second PCR of roughly 6 to 11 cycles. TCRdb itself ran the 5' RACE reads through MiXCR, one entry per CDR3 protein. Of under 1,000,000 distinct CDR3 sequences in the sample, more than 35% were seen once. Researchers collected 7.5 to 10 milliliters of peripheral blood from every single donor. The sequenced sample consisted of blood. The origin of this receptor is an elderly man in good health. The chain joins TRBV9 to TRBJ2-3; 8 nucleotides match TRBD2. The CDR3 sequence: CASSPRAGEGTDTQYF. Written as DNA, the CDR3 is TGTGCCAGCAGCCCAAGAGCGGGAGAGGGTACAGATACGCAGTATTTT.